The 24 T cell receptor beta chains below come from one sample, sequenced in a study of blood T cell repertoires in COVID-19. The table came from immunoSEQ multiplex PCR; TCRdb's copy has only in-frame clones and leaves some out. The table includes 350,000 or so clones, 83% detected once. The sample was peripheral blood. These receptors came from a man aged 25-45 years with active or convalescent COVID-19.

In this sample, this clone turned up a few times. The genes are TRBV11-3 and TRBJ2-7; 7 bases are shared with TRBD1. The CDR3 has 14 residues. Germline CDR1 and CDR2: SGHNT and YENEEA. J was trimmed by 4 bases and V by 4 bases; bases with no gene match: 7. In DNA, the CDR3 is TGTGCCAGCAGCTCCGGGACAGCGAGGTACGAGCAGTACTTC. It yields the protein CASSSGTARYEQYF.

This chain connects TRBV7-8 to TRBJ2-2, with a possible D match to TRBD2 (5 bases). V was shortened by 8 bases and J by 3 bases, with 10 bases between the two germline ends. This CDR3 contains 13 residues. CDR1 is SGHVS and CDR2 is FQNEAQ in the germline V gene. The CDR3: CASRLGDTGELFF. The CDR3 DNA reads TGTGCCAGCCGCCTCGGGGACACCGGGGAGCTGTTTTTT.

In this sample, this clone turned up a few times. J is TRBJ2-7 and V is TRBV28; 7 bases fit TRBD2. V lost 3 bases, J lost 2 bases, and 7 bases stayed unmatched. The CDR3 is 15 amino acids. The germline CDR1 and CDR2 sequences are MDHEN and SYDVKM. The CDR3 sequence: CASSFKAGAPYEQYF. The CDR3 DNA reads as TGTGCCAGCAGTTTTAAGGCGGGAGCCCCCTACGAGCAGTACTTC. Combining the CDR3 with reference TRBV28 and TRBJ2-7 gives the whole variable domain DVKVTQSSRYLVKRTGEKVFLECVQDMDHENMFWYRQDPGLGLRLIYFSYDVKMKEKGDIPEGYSVSREKKERFSLILESASTNQTSMYLCASSFKAGAPYEQYFGPGTRLTVT.

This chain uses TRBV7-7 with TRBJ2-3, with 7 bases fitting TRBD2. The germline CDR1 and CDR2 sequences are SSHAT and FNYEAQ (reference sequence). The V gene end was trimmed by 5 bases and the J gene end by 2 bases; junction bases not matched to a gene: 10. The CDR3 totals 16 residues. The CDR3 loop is CASSPTGGSVTDTQYF. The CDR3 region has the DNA TGTGCCAGCAGCCCCACCGGCGGGAGCGTCACAGATACGCAGTATTTT.

The CDR3 region has the DNA TGCGCCAGCAGCCAAGATGGGCAGGGGTGGACCGGGGAGCTGTTTTTT. It encodes CASSQDGQGWTGELFF. The gene calls are TRBV4-3 and TRBJ2-2, with D possibly TRBD1 on 6 matching bases. The V gene's germline CDR1 is LGHNA and CDR2 YSLEER. Trimming shortened V by 0 bases and J by 5 bases, and 13 bases separated the two germline ends. This CDR3 is built from 16 residues.

The CDR3 reads CASSDRQNQPQHF. CDR3 in DNA: TGTGCCAGCAGTGACCGACAGAATCAGCCCCAGCATTTT. The J gene is TRBJ1-5, the V gene TRBV27, with D perhaps TRBD1 (5 bases). The CDR3 contains 13 residues. Germline CDR1 MNHEY, CDR2 SMNVEV (reference sequence). Trimming pared 5 bases from V and 4 bases from J, leaving 9 bases between.

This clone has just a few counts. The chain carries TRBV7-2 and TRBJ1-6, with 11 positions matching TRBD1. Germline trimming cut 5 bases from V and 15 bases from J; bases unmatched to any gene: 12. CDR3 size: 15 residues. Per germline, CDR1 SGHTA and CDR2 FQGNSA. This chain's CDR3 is CASSRTGGEPGDLHF. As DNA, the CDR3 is TGTGCCAGCAGCCGGACAGGGGGCGAACCTGGGGACCTCCACTTT.

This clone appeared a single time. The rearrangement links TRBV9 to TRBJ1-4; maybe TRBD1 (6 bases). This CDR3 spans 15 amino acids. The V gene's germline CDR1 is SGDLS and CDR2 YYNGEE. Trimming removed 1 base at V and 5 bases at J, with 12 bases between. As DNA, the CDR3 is TGTGCCAGCAGCGTAACCGGGACAAAAAATGAAAAACTGTTTTTT. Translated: CASSVTGTKNEKLFF.

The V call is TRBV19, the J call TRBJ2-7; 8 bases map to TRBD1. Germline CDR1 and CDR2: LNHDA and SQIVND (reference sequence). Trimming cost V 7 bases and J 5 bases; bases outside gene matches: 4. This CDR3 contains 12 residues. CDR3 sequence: CASNSGGDEQYF. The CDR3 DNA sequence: TGTGCCAGTAACTCAGGGGGCGACGAGCAGTACTTC. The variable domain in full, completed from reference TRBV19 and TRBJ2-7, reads DGGITQSPKYLFRKEGQNVTLSCEQNLNHDAMYWYRQDPGQGLRLIYYSQIVNDFQKGDIAEGYSVSREKKESFPLTVTSAQKNPTAFYLCASNSGGDEQYFGPGTRLTVT.

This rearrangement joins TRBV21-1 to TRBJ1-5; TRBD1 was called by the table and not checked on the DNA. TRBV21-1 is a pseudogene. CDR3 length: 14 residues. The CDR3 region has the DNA TGTGCCAGCAGCAAAGACCCAGGGCTCCAGCCCCAGCATTTT. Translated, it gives CASSKDPGLQPQHF.

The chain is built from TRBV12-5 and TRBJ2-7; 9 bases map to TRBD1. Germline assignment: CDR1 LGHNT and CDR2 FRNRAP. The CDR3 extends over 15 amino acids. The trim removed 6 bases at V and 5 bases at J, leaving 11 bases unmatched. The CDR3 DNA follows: TGTGCTAGTGGACCCGAAGGGACAGGGCGGCACGAGCAGTACTTC. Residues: CASGPEGTGRHEQYF.

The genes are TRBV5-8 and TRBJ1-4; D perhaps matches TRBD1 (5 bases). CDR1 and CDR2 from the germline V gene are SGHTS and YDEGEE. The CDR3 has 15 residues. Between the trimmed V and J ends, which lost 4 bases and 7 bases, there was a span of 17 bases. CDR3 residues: CASSPSYRNLEKLFF. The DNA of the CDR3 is TGTGCCAGCAGCCCTTCTTACAGGAACCTTGAAAAACTGTTTTTT. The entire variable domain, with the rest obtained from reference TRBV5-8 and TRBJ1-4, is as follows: EAGVTQSPTHLIKTRGQQATLRCSPISGHTSVYWYQQALGLGLQFLLWYDEGEERNRGNFPPRFSGRQFPNYSSELNVNALELEDSALYLCASSPSYRNLEKLFFGSGTQLSVL.

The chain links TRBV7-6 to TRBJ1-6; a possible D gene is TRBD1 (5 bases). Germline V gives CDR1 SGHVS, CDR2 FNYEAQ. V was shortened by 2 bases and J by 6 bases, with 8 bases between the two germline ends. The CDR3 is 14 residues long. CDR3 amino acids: CASSLQGTNSPLHF. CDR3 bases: TGTGCCAGCAGCTTACAGGGTACTAATTCACCCCTCCACTTT. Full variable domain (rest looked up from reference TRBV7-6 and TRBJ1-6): GAGVSQSPRYKVTKRGQDVALRCDPISGHVSLYWYRQALGQGPEFLTYFNYEAQQDKSGLPNDRFSAERPEGSISTLTIQRTEQRDSAMYRCASSLQGTNSPLHFGNGTRLTVT.

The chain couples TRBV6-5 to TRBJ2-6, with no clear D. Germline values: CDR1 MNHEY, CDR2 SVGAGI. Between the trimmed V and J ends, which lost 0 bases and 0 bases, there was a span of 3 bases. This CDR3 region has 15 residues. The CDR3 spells CASSYSGSGANVLTF. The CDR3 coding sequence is TGTGCCAGCAGTTACTCCGGCTCTGGGGCCAACGTCCTGACTTTC.

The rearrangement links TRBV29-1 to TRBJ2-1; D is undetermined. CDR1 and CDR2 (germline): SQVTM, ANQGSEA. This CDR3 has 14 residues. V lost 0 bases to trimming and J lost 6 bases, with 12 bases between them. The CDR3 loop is CSVEDPEAFNEQFF. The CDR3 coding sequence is TGCAGCGTTGAAGATCCCGAAGCGTTCAATGAGCAGTTCTTC.

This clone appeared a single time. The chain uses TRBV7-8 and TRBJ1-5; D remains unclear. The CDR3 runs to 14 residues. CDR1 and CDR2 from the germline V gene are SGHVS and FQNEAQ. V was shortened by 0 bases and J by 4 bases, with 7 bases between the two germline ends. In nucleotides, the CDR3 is TGTGCCAGCAGCTTAGCTGGCTTGAATCAGCCCCAGCATTTT. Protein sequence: CASSLAGLNQPQHF. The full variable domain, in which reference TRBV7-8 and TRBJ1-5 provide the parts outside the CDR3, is GAGVSQSPRYKVAKRGQDVALRCDPISGHVSLFWYQQALGQGPEFLTYFQNEAQLDKSGLPSDRFFAERPEGSVSTLKIQRTQQEDSAVYLCASSLAGLNQPQHFGDGTRLSIL.

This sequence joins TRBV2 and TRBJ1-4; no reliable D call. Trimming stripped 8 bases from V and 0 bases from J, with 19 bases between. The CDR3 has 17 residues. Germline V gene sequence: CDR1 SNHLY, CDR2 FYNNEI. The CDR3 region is CASQNEGIPATNEKLFF. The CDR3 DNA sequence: TGTGCCAGCCAGAATGAGGGAATCCCAGCAACTAATGAAAAACTGTTTTTT. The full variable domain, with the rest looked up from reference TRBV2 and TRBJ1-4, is EPEVTQTPSHQVTQMGQEVILRCVPISNHLYFYWYRQILGQKVEFLVSFYNNEISEKSEIFDDQFSVERPDGSNFTLKIRSTKLEDSAMYFCASQNEGIPATNEKLFFGSGTQLSVL.

The CDR3 DNA follows: TGCAGCGTTGGACAGGGGGCAAGCACAGATACGCAGTATTTT. Its protein is CSVGQGASTDTQYF. V gene TRBV29-1 combines with J gene TRBJ2-3, with 10 positions matching TRBD1. The CDR3 consists of 14 residues. Germline V gives CDR1 SQVTM, CDR2 ANQGSEA. V was pared by 4 bases and J by 0 bases, with 1 base of the junction left unmatched.

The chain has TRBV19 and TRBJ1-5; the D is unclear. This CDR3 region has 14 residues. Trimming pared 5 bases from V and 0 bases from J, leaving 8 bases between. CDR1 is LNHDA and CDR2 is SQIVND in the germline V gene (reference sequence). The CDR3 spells CASSSTISNQPQHF. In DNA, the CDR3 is TGTGCCAGTAGTTCTACGATTAGCAATCAGCCCCAGCATTTT.

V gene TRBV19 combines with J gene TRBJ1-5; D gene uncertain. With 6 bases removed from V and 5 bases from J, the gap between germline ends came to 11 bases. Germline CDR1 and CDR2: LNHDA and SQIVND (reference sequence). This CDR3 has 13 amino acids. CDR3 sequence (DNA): TGTGCCAGTAGGGGTGGGAGCGATCAGCCCCAGCATTTT. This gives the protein CASRGGSDQPQHF.

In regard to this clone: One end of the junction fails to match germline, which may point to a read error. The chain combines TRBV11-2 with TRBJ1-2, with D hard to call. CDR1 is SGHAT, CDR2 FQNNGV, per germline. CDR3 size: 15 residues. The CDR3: CASSSQYNGDYRYTF. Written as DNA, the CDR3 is TGTGCCAGCAGCTCCCAATATAATGGAGACTATCGCTACACCTTC.

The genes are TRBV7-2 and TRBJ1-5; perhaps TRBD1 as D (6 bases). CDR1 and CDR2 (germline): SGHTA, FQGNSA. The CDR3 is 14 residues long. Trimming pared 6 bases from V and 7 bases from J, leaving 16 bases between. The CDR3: CASSFTGGGQPQHF. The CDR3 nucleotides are TGTGCCAGCAGTTTTACCGGGGGGGGCCAGCCCCAGCATTTT. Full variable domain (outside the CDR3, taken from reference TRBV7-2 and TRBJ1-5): GAGVSQSPSNKVTEKGKDVELRCDPISGHTALYWYRQSLGQGLEFLIYFQGNSAPDKSGLPSDRFSAERTGGSVSTLTIQRTQQEDSAVYLCASSFTGGGQPQHFGDGTRLSIL.

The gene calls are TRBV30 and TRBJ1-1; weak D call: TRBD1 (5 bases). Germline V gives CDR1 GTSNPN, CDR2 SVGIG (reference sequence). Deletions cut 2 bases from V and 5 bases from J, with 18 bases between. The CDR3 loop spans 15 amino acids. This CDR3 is CAWSPIGREETEAFF. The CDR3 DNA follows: TGTGCCTGGAGTCCTATTGGCAGGGAAGAAACTGAAGCTTTCTTT.

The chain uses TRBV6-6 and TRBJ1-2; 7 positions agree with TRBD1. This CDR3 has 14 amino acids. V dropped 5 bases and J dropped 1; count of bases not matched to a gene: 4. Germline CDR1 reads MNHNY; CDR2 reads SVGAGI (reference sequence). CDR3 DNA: TGTGCCAGCAGTCACCGGGACAGTAACTATGGCTACACCTTC. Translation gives CASSHRDSNYGYTF.